Below, 28 T cell receptor beta chains from the same sample are listed, as sequenced in a study of shared clonotypes between healthy human individuals. Produced via immunoSEQ multiplex PCR; TCRdb's table is partial and in-frame only. The table lists hundreds of thousands of clones, 85% to 95% of them singletons, with approximately 0.11% in the top ten. CD45RO-negative CD8 cells positively selected for CCR7 made up the naive population, which excluded terminally differentiated effector memory CD45RA+ cells. The sample taken for sequencing was naive CD8+ T cells sorted from blood. These receptors came from a woman younger than 45 in good health.

The chain has TRBV28 and TRBJ2-3; D gene unclear. V gave up 7 bases and J gave up 4 bases, with 6 bases separating them. Germline V gene sequence: CDR1 MDHEN, CDR2 SYDVKM. The CDR3 consists of 11 residues. CDR3 protein: CASTSADTQYF. For the CDR3, the DNA is TGTGCCAGCACCTCGGCAGATACGCAGTATTTT.

V gene TRBV9 combines with J gene TRBJ2-1, with 10 positions matching TRBD1. The CDR3 consists of 16 residues. The germline V gene encodes CDR1 SGDLS and CDR2 YYNGEE. Germline trimming cut 4 bases from V and 5 bases from J; bases unmatched to any gene: 9. CDR3 sequence: CASSHSSGTGDNEQFF. CDR3 in DNA: TGTGCCAGCAGCCATTCCTCCGGGACAGGGGACAATGAGCAGTTCTTC.

CDR3 DNA: TGCAGCGCGGGTCACAGGGTCACCAACACTGAAGCTTTCTTT. It is translated as CSAGHRVTNTEAFF. The chain links TRBV29-1 to TRBJ1-1, with D possibly matching TRBD1 (6 bases). This CDR3 is 14 amino acids long. Germline assignment: CDR1 SQVTM and CDR2 ANQGSEA. Deletions cut 7 bases from V and 2 bases from J, with 17 bases between. The full variable domain, rest sourced from reference TRBV29-1 and TRBJ1-1, is SAVISQKPSRDICQRGTSLTIQCQVDSQVTMMFWYRQQPGQSLTLIATANQGSEATYESGFVIDKFPISRPNLTFSTLTVSNMSPEDSSIYLCSAGHRVTNTEAFFGQGTRLTVV.

Concerning this clone: This same CDR3 is encoded by further DNA sequences in the sample. The chain carries TRBV28 and TRBJ2-7; no clear D. V lost 3 bases and J lost 5, with 11 bases in between. CDR3 length: 13 residues. Germline V CDR1 and CDR2: MDHEN, SYDVKM. CDR3 amino acids: CASSFGVEDEQYF. The DNA for the CDR3 is TGTGCCAGCAGTTTTGGCGTAGAGGACGAGCAGTACTTC. Full variable domain (outside the CDR3, taken from reference TRBV28 and TRBJ2-7): DVKVTQSSRYLVKRTGEKVFLECVQDMDHENMFWYRQDPGLGLRLIYFSYDVKMKEKGDIPEGYSVSREKKERFSLILESASTNQTSMYLCASSFGVEDEQYFGPGTRLTVT.

Of note for this clone: Within the sample, other DNA sequences also encode this same CDR3. J is TRBJ2-5 and V is TRBV9, with D possibly matching TRBD1 (5 bases). The CDR3 runs to 15 residues. Germline CDR1 and CDR2: SGDLS and YYNGEE. The germline V and J ends were trimmed by 0 bases and 1 base, with 10 bases remaining between them. The CDR3 coding sequence is TGTGCCAGCAGCGTAGGACCAGGGCTCCAAGAGACCCAGTACTTC. It codes for CASSVGPGLQETQYF.

The gene calls are TRBV29-1 and TRBJ2-1; TRBD2 matches at 14 bases. The germline V gene has CDR1 SQVTM and CDR2 ANQGSEA. V shed 0 bases and J 1 base; nucleotides not matched to a gene: 17. The CDR3 contains 22 residues. CDR3 sequence reads: CSVEDLWGTGTSGSASYNEQFF. The CDR3 DNA reads as TGCAGCGTTGAAGACTTGTGGGGGACAGGGACTAGCGGGAGCGCTTCCTACAATGAGCAGTTCTTC.

This chain uses TRBV2 with TRBJ2-4; TRBD1 agrees at 7 bases. The CDR3 contains 13 residues. The V gene's germline CDR1 is SNHLY and CDR2 FYNNEI. Trimming cost V 8 bases and J 4 bases; bases outside gene matches: 5. The CDR3 bases are TGTGCCAGCGGTCCGGGACAGAAAAACATTCAGTACTTC. Translated: CASGPGQKNIQYF.

The gene calls are TRBV19 and TRBJ2-3; TRBD2 matches at 10 bases. Germline V gene lookup returns CDR1 LNHDA and CDR2 SQIVND (reference sequence). The CDR3 covers 19 residues. Unmatched junction bases numbered 17, after V lost 4 bases and J lost 4 bases. CDR3 bases: TGTGCCAGTAGTACCCGCCTAGCGGGAGAAGGATTCGTGCCAGATACGCAGTATTTT. It specifies CASSTRLAGEGFVPDTQYF.

CDR3 loop: CASSHRDGTEAFF. Written as DNA, the CDR3 is TGTGCCAGTAGTCACAGGGACGGCACTGAAGCTTTCTTT. The V call is TRBV19, the J call TRBJ1-1; a possible D gene is TRBD1 (6 bases). CDR1 and CDR2 (germline): LNHDA, SQIVND (reference sequence). CDR3 size: 13 residues. V was trimmed by 5 bases and J by 4 bases, leaving 11 bases between them.

J is TRBJ2-1 and V is TRBV27, with D unresolved. The CDR3 is 17 amino acids. V was shortened by 5 bases and J by 5 bases, with 22 bases between the two germline ends. Germline values: CDR1 MNHEY, CDR2 SMNVEV (reference sequence). The CDR3 here is CASSLMGAGISHNEQFF. CDR3 DNA sequence: TGTGCCAGCAGTCTTATGGGTGCAGGCATAAGTCACAATGAGCAGTTCTTC.

CDR3 nucleotides: TGTGCCAGCAGTGAAGCGATAAGGGGGGCTTCTAACACTGAAGCTTTCTTT. It encodes CASSEAIRGASNTEAFF. This chain uses TRBV2 with TRBJ1-1; possibly TRBD1 for D (6 bases). V lost 0 bases and J 2 bases, leaving 16 bases between the germline ends. From germline, CDR1 is SNHLY and CDR2 FYNNEI. The CDR3 runs to 17 residues.

This chain uses TRBV18 with TRBJ2-7; TRBD1 aligns across 7 bases. CDR3 length equals 16 residues. After removal of 0 bases from V and 0 bases from J, the junction contained 5 bases not matched to a gene. In germline, CDR1 is KGHSH, CDR2 LQKENI. The DNA for the CDR3 is TGTGCCAGCTCACCACCGGGACAGAGACGCTCCTACGAGCAGTACTTC. This encodes CASSPPGQRRSYEQYF.

CDR3 coding DNA: TGTGCCAGCAGCCACCCAGGCTTCTTGGAGACCCAGTACTTC. As protein: CASSHPGFLETQYF. V is TRBV11-2 and J is TRBJ2-5; D unresolved. The ends were cut back, 5 bases at V and 5 bases at J, with 15 bases in the middle. Germline CDR1 is SGHAT and CDR2 is FQNNGV. The CDR3 length is 14 residues.

The chain employs TRBV2 and TRBJ2-7; 9 bases fit TRBD2. Germline V gene lookup returns CDR1 SNHLY and CDR2 FYNNEI. This CDR3 contains 13 residues. J gave up 2 bases and V 6 bases, and 2 bases lay outside the gene matches. CDR3 loop: CASRTSGPYEQYF. The CDR3 DNA reads as TGTGCCAGCAGGACTAGCGGACCCTACGAGCAGTACTTC.

This chain connects TRBV27 to TRBJ2-7, with D possibly called TRBD1 or TRBD2 (5 bases each). V was trimmed by 4 bases and J by 4 bases, leaving 17 bases between them. The germline CDR1 and CDR2 sequences are MNHEY and SMNVEV (reference sequence). The CDR3 covers 15 residues. The CDR3 DNA sequence: TGTGCCAGCAGTTCACAAGCGGTCGGGGCATACGAGCAGTACTTC. Translating gives CASSSQAVGAYEQYF.

This sequence joins TRBV15 and TRBJ1-4; the D is unclear. This CDR3 has 18 residues. V was pared by 3 bases and J by 0 bases, with 17 bases between. Germline CDR1 is LNHNV and CDR2 is YYDKDF (reference sequence). CDR3 nucleotide sequence: TGTGCCACCAGCAGTATTATAGGATGGACGACAACTAATGAAAAACTGTTTTTT. This sequence encodes CATSSIIGWTTTNEKLFF.

About this clone: The same CDR3 arises from other DNA sequences in this sample as well. J is TRBJ2-1 and V is TRBV4-1; D gene uncertain. V was trimmed by 1 base and J by 0 bases, leaving 7 bases between them. The CDR3 consists of 15 residues. CDR1 is MGHRA, CDR2 YSYEKL, per germline. The CDR3 DNA reads TGCGCCAGCAGCCAAGTATGGAGCTCCTACAATGAGCAGTTCTTC. It is translated as CASSQVWSSYNEQFF.

J is TRBJ2-1 and V is TRBV10-1, with D possibly matching TRBD2 (5 bases). This CDR3 spans 13 amino acids. V gave up 3 bases and J gave up 9 bases, with 12 bases separating them. CDR1 and CDR2 from the germline V gene are WNHNN and SYGVQD (reference sequence). CDR3 in amino acids: CASSERESGEQFF. The CDR3 bases are TGCGCCAGCAGTGAAAGGGAGTCGGGTGAGCAGTTCTTC.

The chain uses TRBV6-1 and TRBJ1-2; D gene uncertain. The CDR3 is 14 residues long. Germline loops: CDR1 MNHNS, CDR2 SASEGT. V lost 2 bases and J lost 4, with 11 bases in between. The CDR3 spells CASSEFAKTYGYTF. CDR3 sequence (DNA): TGTGCCAGCAGTGAATTCGCTAAAACCTATGGCTACACCTTC.

The chain combines TRBV10-2 with TRBJ2-7; no clear D gene. There are 13 residues in the CDR3. Per germline, CDR1 WSHSY and CDR2 SAAADI. V shed 5 bases and J shed 2 bases, with 10 bases lying between them. CDR3 bases: TGCGCCAGCAGTCCAACAGTTACCTACGAGCAGTACTTC. It specifies CASSPTVTYEQYF.

The rearrangement uses TRBV7-9 and TRBJ2-5; 9 bases fit TRBD2. The CDR3 contains 18 residues. The junction had 18 bases not matched to a gene; V was cut back by 5 bases and J by 5 bases. The germline V gene has CDR1 SEHNR and CDR2 FQNEAQ (reference sequence). The CDR3 reads CASSDTSAPSGIGETQYF. CDR3 nucleotides: TGTGCCAGCAGCGACACCTCGGCGCCTAGCGGGATAGGGGAGACCCAGTACTTC. The whole variable domain, filled in from reference TRBV7-9 and TRBJ2-5, reads DTGVSQNPRHKITKRGQNVTFRCDPISEHNRLYWYRQTLGQGPEFLTYFQNEAQLEKSRLLSDRFSAERPKGSFSTLEIQRTEQGDSAMYLCASSDTSAPSGIGETQYFGPGTRLLVL.

The V gene is TRBV4-1, the J gene TRBJ2-7, with TRBD2 matching over 10 bases. J was trimmed by 0 bases and V by 3 bases; bases with no gene match: 5. Germline V gives CDR1 MGHRA, CDR2 YSYEKL. The CDR3 consists of 16 residues. CDR3 in DNA: TGCGCCAGCAGCCAGGGGGGACTAGCGCTCTCCTACGAGCAGTACTTC. This sequence encodes CASSQGGLALSYEQYF.

This clone showed up just a few times. CDR3 sequence (DNA): TGTGCCAGCAGCCAGTTTGACAGAAGCAATCAGCCCCAGCATTTT. Residues: CASSQFDRSNQPQHF. This rearrangement joins TRBV28 to TRBJ1-5, with TRBD1 as a possible D gene (5 bases). V lost 6 bases to trimming and J lost 1 base, with 13 bases between them. Germline V gene data show CDR1 as MDHEN and CDR2 as SYDVKM. This CDR3 contains 15 residues.

As for this clone: The sample has other DNA sequences that encode this CDR3 too. The chain links TRBV7-9 to TRBJ2-7; D not certain. Germline assignment: CDR1 SEHNR and CDR2 FQNEAQ (reference sequence). The V gene lost 1 base and the J gene lost 2 bases, with 9 bases spanning the gap. The CDR3 covers 14 residues. The CDR3 reads CASSLVGSTYEQYF. In nucleotides, the CDR3 is TGTGCCAGCAGCTTAGTTGGCAGCACCTACGAGCAGTACTTC.

This chain links TRBV19 with TRBJ1-1; D is possibly TRBD1 (5 bases). CDR3 size: 15 residues. Germline V lookup: CDR1 LNHDA, CDR2 SQIVND (reference sequence). V dropped 5 bases and J dropped 6 bases, with 19 bases sitting between them. The CDR3: CASSYFQGRGAEAFF. CDR3 DNA sequence: TGTGCCAGTAGTTATTTTCAGGGCCGGGGGGCTGAAGCTTTCTTT.

The chain links TRBV4-1 to TRBJ2-2; D is unclear. Trimming cost V 1 base and J 6 bases, with 15 bases left between them. CDR1 is MGHRA, CDR2 YSYEKL, per germline. The CDR3 runs to 16 residues. The CDR3 here is CASSQAEQLGSGELFF. As DNA, the CDR3 is TGCGCCAGCAGCCAAGCCGAACAGCTTGGGTCCGGGGAGCTGTTTTTT.

The chain recombines TRBV6-1 with TRBJ2-4; 8 nucleotides align to TRBD2. Germline V lookup: CDR1 MNHNS, CDR2 SASEGT. Trimming cost V 2 bases and J 2 bases; bases outside gene matches: 5. CDR3 length: 16 amino acids. CDR3 sequence: CASSEWGSGTKNIQYF. The CDR3 DNA reads TGTGCCAGCAGTGAATGGGGTAGCGGGACCAAAAACATTCAGTACTTC.

J is TRBJ2-7 and V is TRBV1; the table gives TRBD1 as D, unverified against the DNA. TRBV1 is classified as a pseudogene. CDR3 length equals 11 residues. The CDR3 sequence is CTSSDRDEQYF. In nucleotides, the CDR3 is TGCACCAGCAGCGACAGAGACGAGCAGTACTTC.